The sequence of this TCR beta chain was determined in a study of blood T cell repertoires in COVID-19. Germline V lookup: CDR1 MGHRA, CDR2 YSYEKL. This CDR3 is 13 amino acids long. Trimming cost V 6 bases and J 6 bases; bases outside gene matches: 7. Sequencing used immunoSEQ multiplex PCR; TCRdb keeps in-frame clones, though not all of them. The sample holds about 210,000 clones, over 80% seen once. This TCR derives from a man aged 18 to 29 with acute COVID-19. The chain couples TRBV4-1 to TRBJ2-7, with 8 nucleotides matching TRBD2. Sequencing input: PBMCs or T cells enriched from blood (not recorded which). This chain's CDR3 is CASSESGSGEQYF. Written as DNA, the CDR3 is TGCGCCAGCAGTGAAAGCGGGAGCGGCGAGCAGTACTTC.